The clone carrying this T cell receptor beta chain showed up just a few times. Constant-region reverse primers amplified full-length variable regions, followed by semi-nested Nested Universal Primer A PCR. Via MiXCR, TCRdb re-called the 5' RACE reads, giving one row per CDR3 protein. The sample holds approximately 7,000 distinct CDR3 sequences, 50% to 55% seen once. Trimming shortened V by 3 bases and J by 0 bases, and 3 bases separated the two germline ends. The CDR3 has 13 amino acids. CDR1 is SGHVS and CDR2 is FQNEAQ in the germline V gene. The rearrangement uses TRBV7-8 and TRBJ2-1, with D unresolved. The clonotype originates from a female donor with breast cancer. Input material: naive CD4+ T cells sorted from a lymph node. As for subset: naive CD4+ T cells, CD4+CD45RA+CD25-. This CDR3 is CASSFSSYNEQFF. In nucleotides, the CDR3 is TGTGCCAGCAGCTTCAGCTCCTACAATGAGCAGTTCTTC. The variable domain in full, completed from reference TRBV7-8 and TRBJ2-1, reads GAGVSQSPRYKVAKRGQDVALRCDPISGHVSLFWYQQALGQGPEFLTYFQNEAQLDKSGLPSDRFFAERPEGSVSTLKIQRTQQEDSAVYLCASSFSSYNEQFFGPGTRLTVL.